The entry below gives a single TCR beta chain sequence along with its context. What it binds is unknown. The sample originates from a study of vaccination and CD4 T cells after COVID-19. For the study at large: Convalescent patients were SARS-CoV-2 positive by nasal swab PCR; fewer than ten mild, one severe. Findings and caveats of the study: Relatively few convalescent patients and no early post-infection timepoints were analyzed.

This CDR3 is built from 15 residues. From germline, CDR1 is MNHEY and CDR2 SVGAGI. With V trimmed by 3 bases and J by 2 bases, 2 bases remained unmatched. The sample's treatment: approximately nine-day PBMC culture with coronavirus spike peptide pools or control peptides (ViraFEST assay). An Oncomine TCR Beta short-read assay was used to sequence the DNA from cultured CD4+ T cells. TCRdb recomputed calls from the PCR reads with MiXCR, one row per CDR3 protein. The table has almost 20,000 distinct CDR3 sequences, around 55% seen once. The chain employs TRBV6-5 and TRBJ2-2; 8 bases line up with TRBD2. Material: CD4+ T cells from blood, cultured in vitro. This TCR derives from a human donor who had recovered from COVID-19. The CDR3 region is CASSYSGTNTGELFF. The DNA for the CDR3 is TGTGCCAGCAGTTATAGCGGGACTAACACCGGGGAGCTGTTTTTT.